A selection of T cell receptor beta chains follows, all from one sample in a study of CD8 T cells in ankylosing spondylitis. TCRdb passed the 5' RACE reads through MiXCR, listing each CDR3 protein once. The sample carries under 150,000 distinct CDR3 sequences, roughly an eighth recorded once. The specimen sequenced was blood, either unsorted or a sorted T cell fraction (not recorded which). The receptors here all came from a female donor with ankylosing spondylitis or in good health (not recorded which). Each CDR3 is given with its conserved first and last residue. Fields, in order: clone size, D gene, J gene, V gene, CDR3 DNA, CDR3 protein. The D gene is left open where the match is weak. The size entry is marked missing in some rows and otherwise reads once, few, many or a size class.

clone size: .
D gene: .
J gene: TRBJ2-7
V gene: TRBV9
CDR3 DNA: TGTGCCAGCAGCGTAGACCAGTTCTACGAGCAGTACTTC
CDR3 protein: CASSVDQFYEQYF

clone size: .
D gene: .
J gene: TRBJ2-7
V gene: TRBV7-9
CDR3 DNA: TGTGCCAGCAGCCTACAAGACAGGACCCGGTGGCGCGAGCAGTACTTC
CDR3 protein: CASSLQDRTRWREQYF

clone size: .
D gene: .
J gene: TRBJ2-3
V gene: TRBV28
CDR3 DNA: TGTGCCAGCAGTAACAGGGAATCGGGCACAGATACGCAGTATTTT
CDR3 protein: CASSNRESGTDTQYF

clone size: few
D gene: .
J gene: TRBJ1-5
V gene: TRBV28
CDR3 DNA: TGTGCCACCTGTCCCCTGGGGTTACAGCCCCAGCATTTT
CDR3 protein: CATCPLGLQPQHF

clone size: .
D gene: .
J gene: TRBJ2-5
V gene: TRBV4-2
CDR3 DNA: TGTGCCAGCAGCCCCCGACAGGACCCAGAGACCCAGTACTTC
CDR3 protein: CASSPRQDPETQYF

clone size: many
D gene: .
J gene: TRBJ2-1
V gene: TRBV20-1
CDR3 DNA: TGCAGTGCTAGGGCAGCTGACTATAGCGGTTCTCATTACAATGAGCAGTTCTTC
CDR3 protein: CSARAADYSGSHYNEQFF

clone size: .
D gene: TRBD2
J gene: TRBJ2-4
V gene: TRBV6-1
CDR3 DNA: TGTGCCAGCACCAAGCGGACTGGGGGGGACATTCAGTACTTC
CDR3 protein: CASTKRTGGDIQYF

clone size: few
D gene: .
J gene: TRBJ2-1
V gene: TRBV7-6
CDR3 DNA: TGTGCCAGCAGCTTTAGTCCGGTGGAGGGTGAGCAGTTCTTC
CDR3 protein: CASSFSPVEGEQFF

clone size: few
D gene: .
J gene: TRBJ2-2
V gene: TRBV5-1
CDR3 DNA: TGCGCCAGCAGCCGGGGGACAGCTACCGGGGAGCTGTTTTTT
CDR3 protein: CASSRGTATGELFF

clone size: few
D gene: TRBD1
J gene: TRBJ2-3
V gene: TRBV5-4
CDR3 DNA: TGTGCCAGCAGCTCCCGACAGGGTTCTACAGATACGCAGTATTTT
CDR3 protein: CASSSRQGSTDTQYF

clone size: .
D gene: .
J gene: TRBJ2-7
V gene: TRBV2
CDR3 DNA: TGTGCCAGCAGTGAAGGCAGAACCTACGAGCAGTACTTC
CDR3 protein: CASSEGRTYEQYF

clone size: many
D gene: TRBD1
J gene: TRBJ2-7
V gene: TRBV4-1
CDR3 DNA: TGCGCCAGCAGCCAACCCGGGACAGCCTACGAGCAGTACTTC
CDR3 protein: CASSQPGTAYEQYF

clone size: many
D gene: .
J gene: TRBJ2-7
V gene: TRBV24-1
CDR3 DNA: TGTGCCACCGACGGGGACTTCGACCCCTACGAGCAGTACTTC
CDR3 protein: CATDGDFDPYEQYF

clone size: few
D gene: .
J gene: TRBJ2-1
V gene: TRBV20-1
CDR3 DNA: TGCAGTGCTAGAGAGGACCTAGCGCGCTCCTACAATGAGCAGTTCTTC
CDR3 protein: CSAREDLARSYNEQFF

clone size: few
D gene: .
J gene: TRBJ2-7
V gene: TRBV12-3/TRBV12-4
CDR3 DNA: TGTGCCAGCAGTTTCTGGTGTTCGGGCAAAAAGCAGTACTTC
CDR3 protein: CASSFWCSGKKQYF

clone size: .
D gene: .
J gene: TRBJ1-2
V gene: TRBV5-6
CDR3 DNA: TGTGCCAGCAGCCCGGGACAAGTGAATGGCTACACCTTC
CDR3 protein: CASSPGQVNGYTF

clone size: many
D gene: TRBD2
J gene: TRBJ2-3
V gene: TRBV20-1
CDR3 DNA: TGCAGTGCTAGAGTATCGGGGCGGGAGATAGATACGCAGTATTTT
CDR3 protein: CSARVSGREIDTQYF

clone size: .
D gene: TRBD1
J gene: TRBJ1-5
V gene: TRBV3-1
CDR3 DNA: TGTGCCAGCAGTTCCGGGACAGGGGGTACGGCCCAGCATTTT
CDR3 protein: CASSSGTGGTAQHF

clone size: many
D gene: TRBD2
J gene: TRBJ2-1
V gene: TRBV5-1
CDR3 DNA: TGCGCCAGCAGCTTGGCCCCTAGCGGAACCCCAAATGAGCAGTTCTTC
CDR3 protein: CASSLAPSGTPNEQFF

clone size: .
D gene: TRBD2
J gene: TRBJ2-2
V gene: TRBV20-1
CDR3 DNA: TGCAGTGCTAGGCCTAGCGGGGGGGCCGTTACCGGGGCGCTGTTTTTT
CDR3 protein: CSARPSGGAVTGALFF

clone size: few
D gene: TRBD1
J gene: TRBJ2-4
V gene: TRBV29-1
CDR3 DNA: TGCAGCGTTGCAGGGGGCGGAAACATTCAGCACTTC
CDR3 protein: CSVAGGGNIQHF

clone size: few
D gene: .
J gene: TRBJ1-1
V gene: TRBV7-9
CDR3 DNA: TGTGCCAGCAGCTTAGGGACAGCAATAAACACTGAAGCTTTCTTT
CDR3 protein: CASSLGTAINTEAFF

clone size: many
D gene: TRBD2
J gene: TRBJ2-1
V gene: TRBV20-1
CDR3 DNA: TGCAGTGCTAGAGCTACTAGCGGGGGCCAATCCCCGGATGAGCAGTTCTTC
CDR3 protein: CSARATSGGQSPDEQFF

clone size: many
D gene: .
J gene: TRBJ2-3
V gene: TRBV20-1
CDR3 DNA: TGCAGTGCTAGAGATTTGGGGGGGGGCCTATATACGCAGTATTTT
CDR3 protein: CSARDLGGGLYTQYF

clone size: .
D gene: .
J gene: TRBJ2-1
V gene: TRBV7-3
CDR3 DNA: TGTGCCAGCAGCCCGGACACGGACTCCTACAATGAGCAGTTCTTC
CDR3 protein: CASSPDTDSYNEQFF

clone size: many
D gene: .
J gene: TRBJ2-7
V gene: TRBV12-3/TRBV12-4
CDR3 DNA: TGTGCCAGCAGGTCCCGGGAGAGGCCCTACGAGCAGTACTTC
CDR3 protein: CASRSRERPYEQYF

clone size: few
D gene: TRBD2
J gene: TRBJ2-5
V gene: TRBV4-2
CDR3 DNA: TGTGCCAGCAGCCAAGATGGACTAGCGGGAGGGCCGTCAGAAGAGACCCAGTACTTC
CDR3 protein: CASSQDGLAGGPSEETQYF

clone size: .
D gene: TRBD1
J gene: TRBJ2-1
V gene: TRBV7-9
CDR3 DNA: TGTGCCAGCAGCCCAAGGGACAGCTCCTACAATGAGCAGTTCTTC
CDR3 protein: CASSPRDSSYNEQFF

clone size: few
D gene: .
J gene: TRBJ2-3
V gene: TRBV12-3/TRBV12-4
CDR3 DNA: TGTGCCAGCAGTTTTGTAAGCACAGATACGCAGTATTTT
CDR3 protein: CASSFVSTDTQYF

clone size: few
D gene: .
J gene: TRBJ2-3
V gene: TRBV20-1
CDR3 DNA: TGCAGTGCTAGTCCATTCGGGAGAGCCCAAACAGATACGCAGTATTTT
CDR3 protein: CSASPFGRAQTDTQYF

clone size: few
D gene: .
J gene: TRBJ2-1
V gene: TRBV5-1
CDR3 DNA: TGCGCCAGCAGCTTGGATCCGGGAAAGTACAATGAGCAGTTCTTC
CDR3 protein: CASSLDPGKYNEQFF

clone size: few
D gene: TRBD1
J gene: TRBJ2-3
V gene: TRBV2
CDR3 DNA: TGTGCCAGCAGCTTGTCCCGGGACAGGGGCGGGTATTTT
CDR3 protein: CASSLSRDRGGYF

clone size: few
D gene: TRBD2
J gene: TRBJ2-1
V gene: TRBV12-3/TRBV12-4
CDR3 DNA: TGTGCCAGCGGTTTCGCTAGCGGGGGGGACAATGAGCAGTTCTTC
CDR3 protein: CASGFASGGDNEQFF

clone size: many
D gene: .
J gene: TRBJ2-7
V gene: TRBV20-1
CDR3 DNA: TGCAGTGCTAGACCCGTGGGAGGCTCCTACGAGCAGTACTTC
CDR3 protein: CSARPVGGSYEQYF

clone size: .
D gene: TRBD2
J gene: TRBJ2-2
V gene: TRBV5-5
CDR3 DNA: TGTGCCAGCGTACCTAGCGGGGGGGCCGCCACCGGGGAGCTGTTTTTT
CDR3 protein: CASVPSGGAATGELFF

clone size: many
D gene: .
J gene: TRBJ1-5
V gene: TRBV28
CDR3 DNA: TGTGCCAGCAGTTCCGGGGAGCTTAGCAATCAGCCCCAGCATTTT
CDR3 protein: CASSSGELSNQPQHF

clone size: few
D gene: .
J gene: TRBJ2-7
V gene: TRBV3-1
CDR3 DNA: TGTGCCAGCAGCGAAGAACGGCACGGCCCCTACGAGCAGTACTTC
CDR3 protein: CASSEERHGPYEQYF

clone size: .
D gene: TRBD2
J gene: TRBJ2-1
V gene: TRBV19
CDR3 DNA: TGTGCCAGTAAGTGGACTAGCGGGAGAAGTGAGCAGTTCTTC
CDR3 protein: CASKWTSGRSEQFF

clone size: .
D gene: .
J gene: TRBJ2-1
V gene: TRBV7-9
CDR3 DNA: TGTGCCAGCAGCCCGGTGGGGCTCAATGAGCAGTTCTTC
CDR3 protein: CASSPVGLNEQFF

clone size: few
D gene: .
J gene: TRBJ1-4
V gene: TRBV4-1
CDR3 DNA: TGCGCCAGCAGCCAAGATGTAGGGGCTACCCAAGGTGAAAAACTGTTTTTT
CDR3 protein: CASSQDVGATQGEKLFF

clone size: many
D gene: TRBD2
J gene: TRBJ2-3
V gene: TRBV5-1
CDR3 DNA: TGCGCCAGCAGCCCTAGCGGGACTACAGATACGCAGTATTTT
CDR3 protein: CASSPSGTTDTQYF

clone size: .
D gene: .
J gene: TRBJ1-4
V gene: TRBV30
CDR3 DNA: TGTGCCTGGAGTCCAGGGGAAAAACTGTTTTTT
CDR3 protein: CAWSPGEKLFF

clone size: many
D gene: .
J gene: TRBJ2-2
V gene: TRBV20-1
CDR3 DNA: TGCAGTGCTAGTTCCGGGACACAGACCGGGGAGCTGTTTTTT
CDR3 protein: CSASSGTQTGELFF

clone size: .
D gene: .
J gene: TRBJ2-3
V gene: TRBV5-1
CDR3 DNA: TGCGCCAGCTTCGACGCGGGCGCAGATACGCAGTATTTT
CDR3 protein: CASFDAGADTQYF

clone size: many
D gene: .
J gene: TRBJ1-1
V gene: TRBV27
CDR3 DNA: TGTGCCAGCAGTCTGGAACACTACACTGAAGCTTTCTTT
CDR3 protein: CASSLEHYTEAFF

clone size: .
D gene: .
J gene: TRBJ1-2
V gene: TRBV20-1
CDR3 DNA: TGCAGTGCTAGACCCCAGAACCAGGGCTATGGCTACACCTTC
CDR3 protein: CSARPQNQGYGYTF

clone size: many
D gene: .
J gene: TRBJ1-1
V gene: TRBV5-1
CDR3 DNA: TGCGCCAGCAGCTTGGGCCGGGACACTGAAGCTTTCTTT
CDR3 protein: CASSLGRDTEAFF

clone size: .
D gene: TRBD2
J gene: TRBJ2-3
V gene: TRBV20-1
CDR3 DNA: TGCTGTGCTCTAAGACTAGCCGGAGCAGATACGCAGTATTTT
CDR3 protein: CCALRLAGADTQYF

clone size: few
D gene: .
J gene: TRBJ1-2
V gene: TRBV3-1
CDR3 DNA: TGTGCCAGCAGCCACAGGGACCGGAACTATGGCTACACCTTC
CDR3 protein: CASSHRDRNYGYTF

clone size: .
D gene: TRBD2
J gene: TRBJ2-1
V gene: TRBV12-3/TRBV12-4
CDR3 DNA: TGTGCCAGCAGTTTGGTTCCGCCTAGCGGGAGTCGGAATGAGCAGTTCTTC
CDR3 protein: CASSLVPPSGSRNEQFF

clone size: .
D gene: .
J gene: TRBJ1-2
V gene: TRBV7-9
CDR3 DNA: TGTGCCAGCAGCCCCTCAGCCGGGACCTCGGGCTACACCTTC
CDR3 protein: CASSPSAGTSGYTF

clone size: few
D gene: TRBD2
J gene: TRBJ2-1
V gene: TRBV11-2
CDR3 DNA: TGTGCCAGCAGCCAGGGGCCTAGCGGGGGGTACTCCTACAATGAGCAGTTCTTC
CDR3 protein: CASSQGPSGGYSYNEQFF

clone size: .
D gene: .
J gene: TRBJ1-1
V gene: TRBV20-1
CDR3 DNA: TGCAGTGCTAGAGGACAGCTCCTGAACACTGAAGCTTTCTTT
CDR3 protein: CSARGQLLNTEAFF

clone size: .
D gene: .
J gene: TRBJ1-1
V gene: TRBV10-2
CDR3 DNA: TGCGCCAGCAGTGAGTCGAAAAGGGGGAGAACTGAAGCTTTCTTT
CDR3 protein: CASSESKRGRTEAFF

clone size: few
D gene: TRBD2
J gene: TRBJ2-3
V gene: TRBV9
CDR3 DNA: TGTGCCAGCAGCGTAGAGGGACTAGCCGGAGATACGCAGTATTTT
CDR3 protein: CASSVEGLAGDTQYF

clone size: many
D gene: .
J gene: TRBJ2-1
V gene: TRBV5-1
CDR3 DNA: TGCGCCAGCAGCTCGGCTACCTTGGGTGGCGAGCAGTTCTTC
CDR3 protein: CASSSATLGGEQFF